This TCR beta chain was observed in a study of T-cell reconstitution after alpha-beta-depleted transplantation in children. Study results and caveats: One year after transplant, T-cell counts and diversity came mostly from newly produced T cells.

This clonotype was recorded only once. Antigen: not known. Preparation of the TCRbeta library involved a method that used unique molecular identifiers. TCRdb independently ran MiXCR on the PCR reads; one entry per CDR3 protein. The sample contains 500,000 to 650,000 distinct CDR3 sequences, 11% of which appear only once. Germline V gene sequence: CDR1 DFQATT, CDR2 SNEGSKA (reference sequence). Trimming took off 5 bases at V and 2 bases at J, with 19 bases between the two ends. This CDR3 is built from 15 residues. The input for sequencing was PBMCs, mostly from graft donor cells, taken 180 days after TCRalphabeta/CD19-depleted stem cell transplant. The source of this sequence is a female patient aged 2-9 years who had a stem cell transplant for aplastic anemia, so the T cells may come from the graft donor. V and J are TRBV20-1 and TRBJ2-7, with D unclear. The CDR3 sequence: CSAVPPGGNPYEQYF. CDR3 nucleotides: TGCAGTGCTGTTCCCCCGGGCGGAAACCCCTACGAGCAGTACTTC.